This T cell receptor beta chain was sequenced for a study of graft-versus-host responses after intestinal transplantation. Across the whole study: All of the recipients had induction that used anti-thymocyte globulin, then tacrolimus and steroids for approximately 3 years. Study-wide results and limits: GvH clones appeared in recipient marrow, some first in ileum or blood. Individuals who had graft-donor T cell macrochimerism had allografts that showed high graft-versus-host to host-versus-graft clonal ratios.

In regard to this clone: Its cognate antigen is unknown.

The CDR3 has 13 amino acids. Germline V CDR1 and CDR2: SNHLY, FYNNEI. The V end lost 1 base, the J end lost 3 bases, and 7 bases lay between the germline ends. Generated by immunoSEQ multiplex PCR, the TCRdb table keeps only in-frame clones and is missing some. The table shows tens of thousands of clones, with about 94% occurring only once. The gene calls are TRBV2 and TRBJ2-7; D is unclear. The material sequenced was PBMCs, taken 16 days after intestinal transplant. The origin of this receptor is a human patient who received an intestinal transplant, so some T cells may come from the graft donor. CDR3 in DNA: TGTGCCAGCAGTGAAGGCAGCATCTACGAGCAGTACTTC. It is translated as CASSEGSIYEQYF.